This TCR beta chain was identified in a study of T cell repertoires in cytomegalovirus infection. TCRdb processed the reads anew with MiXCR; each CDR3 protein has one entry. The sample records roughly 100,000 distinct CDR3 sequences, approximately 15% being singletons. CDR1 and CDR2 from the germline V gene are DFQATT and SNEGSKA (reference sequence). V was cut by 0 bases and J by 3 bases, with 12 bases left in between. There are 14 residues in the CDR3. The receptor comes from a human donor in good health (CMV status not recorded). Some clones in this sample may be carry-over from other donors' samples. The chain employs TRBV20-1 and TRBJ2-7; the D gene could be TRBD1 or TRBD2 (5 bases each). The sample consisted of PBMCs. The CDR3 DNA is TGCAGTGCTAGAGATATCGGGGCAGGCTACGAGCAGTACTTC. This codes for CSARDIGAGYEQYF.